These T cell receptor beta chains were read from a single sample in a study of radiotherapy plus CTLA-4 blockade in lung cancer. Sequenced by immunoSEQ multiplex PCR; TCRdb stores in-frame clones only, minus some. The top ten clones hold over 2% of a sample with 45,000 to 60,000 clones, approximately 80% of them seen once. The starting material was peripheral blood, obtained from a patient treated with radiotherapy plus ipilimumab. The receptors come from a human donor with non-small cell lung cancer whose response to radiotherapy plus ipilimumab could not be evaluated. The CDR3 runs from the conserved cysteine through the conserved F or W. Each record gives: clone size, D gene, CDR3 length, J gene, V gene, CDR3 protein, CDR3 DNA. The D gene is left open where the match is weak. Where a row states a size, it is once, few, many or the class of an expanded clone; other rows omit it.

>-|-|13|TRBJ2-3|TRBV7-3
CASSPVAQGTQYF
TGTGCCAGCAGCCCGGTCGCACAGGGTACGCAGTATTTT
>-|-|15|TRBJ2-5|TRBV7-6
CASSLIAVSQETQYF
TGTGCCAGCAGCTTAATAGCCGTCTCGCAAGAGACCCAGTACTTC
>-|-|15|TRBJ1-1|TRBV5-1
CASSLDFGGITEAFF
TGCGCCAGCAGCTTGGATTTTGGGGGGATCACTGAAGCTTTCTTT
>-|-|15|TRBJ1-3|TRBV9
CASSVGTRSGNTIYF
TGTGCCAGCAGCGTAGGTACGAGGTCTGGAAACACCATATATTTT
>-|-|15|TRBJ1-6|TRBV28
CASSFAGVNNSPLHF
TGTGCCAGCAGTTTCGCAGGGGTTAATAATTCACCCCTCCACTTT
>-|TRBD2|17|TRBJ2-2|TRBV7-3
CASSLNSGRALTGELFF
TGTGCCAGCAGCTTAAATAGCGGGAGGGCCCTAACCGGGGAGCTGTTTTTT
>few|-|13|TRBJ1-1|TRBV6-1
CASITGMFGEAFF
TGTGCCAGCATCACGGGTATGTTTGGTGAAGCTTTCTTT
>few|-|17|TRBJ1-2|TRBV10-3
CAISESGQMDFLYGYTF
TGTGCCATCAGTGAATCGGGACAAATGGATTTCCTCTATGGCTACACCTTC
>once|TRBD1|14|TRBJ2-7|TRBV7-2
CASSPWTGEDEQYF
TGTGCCAGCAGCCCATGGACAGGGGAGGACGAGCAGTACTTC
>-|TRBD2|15|TRBJ2-3|TRBV7-3
CASSLRLAGTDTQYF
TGTGCCAGCAGCCTCAGACTAGCGGGCACAGATACGCAGTATTTT
>few|-|13|TRBJ1-5|TRBV19
CASSMGLSQPQHF
TGTGCCAGTAGTATGGGGCTCTCGCAGCCCCAGCATTTT
>few|TRBD1|16|TRBJ1-2|TRBV6-6
CASRLSQGTPNYGYTF
TGTGCCAGCAGATTATCACAGGGGACCCCCAACTATGGCTACACCTTC
>few|-|16|TRBJ2-3|TRBV5-6
CASSLSGGYITDTQYF
TGTGCCAGCAGCCTGTCGGGGGGCTATATCACAGATACGCAGTATTTT
>-|TRBD1|16|TRBJ2-5|TRBV7-2
CASSLGRQGRGETQYF
TGTGCCAGCAGCTTAGGGCGACAGGGGCGGGGAGAGACCCAGTACTTC
>-|-|14|TRBJ1-3|TRBV7-3
CASSSGRAGNTIYF
TGTGCCAGCAGCTCCGGGAGGGCTGGAAACACCATATATTTT
>-|TRBD2|13|TRBJ2-7|TRBV7-8
CASSFGLGAEQYF
TGTGCCAGCAGCTTTGGACTAGGGGCCGAGCAGTACTTC
>few|TRBD1|15|TRBJ2-5|TRBV19
CASSNPGTVQETQYF
TGTGCCAGTAGTAACCCAGGGACAGTCCAAGAGACCCAGTACTTC
>-|TRBD2|14|TRBJ2-1|TRBV15
CATSRDNGGNEQFF
TGTGCCACCAGCAGAGATAACGGGGGGAATGAGCAGTTCTTC
>-|TRBD2|16|TRBJ2-3|TRBV5-1
CASSLPTSGRADTQYF
TGCGCCAGCAGCTTACCGACTAGCGGGAGGGCCGATACGCAGTATTTT
>once|TRBD2|14|TRBJ2-5|TRBV2
CASTSGGAGETQYF
TGTGCCAGCACCAGCGGGGGAGCCGGGGAGACCCAGTACTTC
>-|-|13|TRBJ2-1|TRBV7-9
CASGPAYNNEQFF
TGTGCCAGCGGTCCTGCGTATAACAATGAGCAGTTCTTC
>-|TRBD1|14|TRBJ2-5|TRBV6-1
CASSPSGQKETQYF
TGTGCCAGCAGTCCTTCGGGACAGAAAGAGACCCAGTACTTC
>-|-|14|TRBJ1-2|TRBV7-2
CASSLGGPLGGYTF
TGTGCCAGCAGCTTAGGAGGGCCTTTGGGTGGCTACACCTTC
>few|-|14|TRBJ1-2|TRBV5-1
CASSLDRVGHGYTF
TGCGCCAGCAGCTTGGACAGGGTGGGTCATGGCTACACCTTC